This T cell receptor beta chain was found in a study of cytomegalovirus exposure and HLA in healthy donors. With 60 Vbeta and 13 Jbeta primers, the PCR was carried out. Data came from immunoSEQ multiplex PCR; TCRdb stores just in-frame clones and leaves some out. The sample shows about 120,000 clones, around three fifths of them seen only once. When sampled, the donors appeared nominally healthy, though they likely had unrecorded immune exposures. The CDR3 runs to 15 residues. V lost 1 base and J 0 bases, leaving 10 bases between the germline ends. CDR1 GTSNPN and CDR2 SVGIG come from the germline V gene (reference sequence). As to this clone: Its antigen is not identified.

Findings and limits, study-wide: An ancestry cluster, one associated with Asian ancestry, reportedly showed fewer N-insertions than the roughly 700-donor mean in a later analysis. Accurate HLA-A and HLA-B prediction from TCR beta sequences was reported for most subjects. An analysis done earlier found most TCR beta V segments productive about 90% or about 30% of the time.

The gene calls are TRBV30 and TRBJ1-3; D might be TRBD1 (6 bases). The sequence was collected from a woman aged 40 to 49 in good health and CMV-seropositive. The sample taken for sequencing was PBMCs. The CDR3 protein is CAWSEGVLSGNTIYF. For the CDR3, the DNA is TGTGCCTGGAGTGAGGGGGTTCTCTCTGGAAACACCATATATTTT.